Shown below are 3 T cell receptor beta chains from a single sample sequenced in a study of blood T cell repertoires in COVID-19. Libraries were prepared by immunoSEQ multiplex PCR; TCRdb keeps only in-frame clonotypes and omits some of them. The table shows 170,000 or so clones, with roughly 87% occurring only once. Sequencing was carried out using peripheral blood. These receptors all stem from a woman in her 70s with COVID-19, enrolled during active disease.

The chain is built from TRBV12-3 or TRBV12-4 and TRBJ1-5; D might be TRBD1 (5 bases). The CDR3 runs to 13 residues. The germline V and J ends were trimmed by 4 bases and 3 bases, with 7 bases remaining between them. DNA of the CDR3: TGTGCCAGCAGTTCAGGGATCAATCAGCCCCAGCATTTT. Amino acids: CASSSGINQPQHF.

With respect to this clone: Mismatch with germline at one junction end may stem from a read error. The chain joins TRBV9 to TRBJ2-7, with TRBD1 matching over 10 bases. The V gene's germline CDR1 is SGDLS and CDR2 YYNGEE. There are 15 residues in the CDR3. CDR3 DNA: TGTGCCAGCAGCCCCTCGGGACAGGGGACCTATGAGCAGTACTTC. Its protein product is CASSPSGQGTYEQYF.

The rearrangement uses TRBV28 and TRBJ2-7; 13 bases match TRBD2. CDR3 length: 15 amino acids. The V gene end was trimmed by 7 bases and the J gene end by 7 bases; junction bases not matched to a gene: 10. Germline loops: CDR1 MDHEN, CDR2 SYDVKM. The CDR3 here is CASIPGTSGIGEQYF. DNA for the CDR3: TGTGCCAGCATCCCCGGGACTAGCGGGATCGGTGAGCAGTACTTC. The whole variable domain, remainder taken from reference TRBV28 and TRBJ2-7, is DVKVTQSSRYLVKRTGEKVFLECVQDMDHENMFWYRQDPGLGLRLIYFSYDVKMKEKGDIPEGYSVSREKKERFSLILESASTNQTSMYLCASIPGTSGIGEQYFGPGTRLTVT.